Detailed here is one T cell receptor beta chain. After extraction with the RNeasy kit, roughly 0.45 to 1 ug of the RNA was reverse transcribed using random hexamers. TCRdb reprocessed the immunoSEQ multiplex PCR reads with MiXCR, giving one entry per CDR3 protein. The sample lists roughly 190,000 distinct CDR3 sequences, approximately 96% occurring once. The data originate from a study of CD8 T cells in Susac syndrome. This CDR3 is built from 15 residues. V was trimmed by 3 bases and J by 2 bases, leaving 13 bases between them. Germline values: CDR1 PRHDT, CDR2 FYEKMQ (reference sequence). From blood CD8+ and CD4+ T cells, TCR beta sequences were generated. Negative isolation yielded the CD8+ and CD4+ T cells, while FACS enriched the TEMRA cells.

The receptor was isolated from a human donor with Susac syndrome. Sequenced sample: CD4+ T cells from PBMCs. The chain couples TRBV13 to TRBJ1-1, with D possibly TRBD1 on 5 matching bases. This chain's CDR3 is CASSLRGRANTEAFF. The CDR3 DNA sequence: TGTGCCAGCAGCTTGCGGGGCAGGGCTAACACTGAAGCTTTCTTT.